This T cell receptor beta chain was found in a study of early T cells in non-severe SARS-CoV-2 infection. Study summary: Chains were not paired, and sequencing was done on bulk RNA from unsorted whole blood.

Unique molecular identifiers were attached to individual cDNA molecules. TCRdb re-called the 5' RACE reads through MiXCR, storing one row per CDR3 protein. The sample holds roughly 57,000 distinct CDR3 sequences, roughly 12% seen once. Concerning this clonotype: The antigen remains undetermined.

Study-level points and caveats: Matching results from VDJdb favored anti-spike CD8 responses, leaving private and CD4 specificities undetected.

Per the germline V gene, CDR1 is SGHTA and CDR2 is FQGTGA. J was trimmed by 0 bases and V by 5 bases; bases with no gene match: 4. The CDR3 spans 15 residues. The rearrangement joins TRBV7-3 to TRBJ2-1, with 7 bases fitting TRBD2. The material sequenced was whole blood, taken at baseline. This clonotype was obtained from an adult who was a healthcare worker with PCR-confirmed SARS-CoV-2 infection or an uninfected control (not recorded which). The DNA of the CDR3 is TGTGCCAGCAGCATGGGGGGGAGCTCCTACAATGAGCAGTTCTTC. Encoded protein: CASSMGGSSYNEQFF.